Many counts were recorded for the clone carrying this T cell receptor (beta chain). The CDR3 is 14 amino acids. The ends were cut back, 0 bases at V and 6 bases at J, with 13 bases in the middle. The germline gives CDR1 SGDLS, CDR2 YYNGEE. These data belong to a study of prognosis after radiotherapy for stage I lung cancer. Peripheral blood, in approximately 6-milliliter volumes, was drawn at each of two time points. Using two-round multiplex PCR, the authors amplified TCR beta CDR3 from genomic DNA. First-round PCR used primers specific to each TRBV and TRBJ gene. MiXCR was run by TCRdb on the multiplex PCR reads, yielding one entry per CDR3 protein. Here the sample spans tens of thousands of distinct CDR3 sequences, around 40% being singletons.

This clonotype was obtained from a donor older than 45 with non-small cell lung cancer. Sample: PBMCs, taken before or after stereotactic body radiation therapy (not recorded which). V gene TRBV9 combines with J gene TRBJ2-7; D is perhaps TRBD2 (6 bases). The CDR3 bases are TGTGCCAGCAGCGTAGCGGGAGAGGTTGGCGAGCAGTACTTC. Translating it yields CASSVAGEVGEQYF.